The rows below give T cell receptor beta chains drawn from one sample of a study of blood T cell repertoires in COVID-19. Method: immunoSEQ multiplex PCR; TCRdb's copy keeps in-frame clones and lacks some. The table has around 180,000 clones, over 75% seen once; the top ten hold roughly 2.6%. The sample consisted of peripheral blood. These receptors came from a man in his forties with active or convalescent COVID-19. CDR3s include the opening cysteine and the closing phenylalanine or tryptophan. Each record gives: J gene, V gene, clone size, D gene, CDR3 length, CDR3 DNA, CDR3 protein. D genes are given only for firm matches. Rows give clone size only sometimes, using once, few, many, or a class for an expanded clone.

J: TRBJ2-6
V: TRBV30
size: .
D: .
length: 18
DNA: TGTGCCTGGACCAGGAAGGGCCTCGGAGGGGCTGGGGCCAACGTCCTGACTTTC
CDR3: CAWTRKGLGGAGANVLTF

J: TRBJ2-7
V: TRBV12-5
size: .
D: TRBD1
length: 14
DNA: TGTGCTAGTGGTTGGACGGGACAGCGCTACGAGCAGTACTTC
CDR3: CASGWTGQRYEQYF

J: TRBJ2-7
V: TRBV12-3/TRBV12-4
size: .
D: .
length: 13
DNA: TGTGCCAGCAGTCCCGCACAGGGATACGAGCAGTACTTC
CDR3: CASSPAQGYEQYF

J: TRBJ2-1
V: TRBV5-8
size: once
D: .
length: 12
DNA: TGTGCCAGCAGCTTGGCCTTCAATGAGCAGTTCTTC
CDR3: CASSLAFNEQFF

J: TRBJ2-4
V: TRBV29-1
size: .
D: .
length: 13
DNA: TGCAGCGTTGATCGGGGACAAGGGAACATTCAGTACTTC
CDR3: CSVDRGQGNIQYF

J: TRBJ2-7
V: TRBV5-6
size: .
D: .
length: 13
DNA: TGTGCCAGCAGCCCCGCAGGGACCTACGAGCAGTACTTC
CDR3: CASSPAGTYEQYF

J: TRBJ2-5
V: TRBV4-2
size: .
D: TRBD1
length: 15
DNA: TGTGCCAGCAGCCAAGGCAGGGGGCGCCGGGAGACCCAGTACTTC
CDR3: CASSQGRGRRETQYF

J: TRBJ1-3
V: TRBV19
size: .
D: .
length: 15
DNA: TGTGCCAGTAGTCCCGAAACAGGGACTGGAAACACCATATATTTT
CDR3: CASSPETGTGNTIYF

J: TRBJ2-1
V: TRBV7-2
size: .
D: .
length: 15
DNA: TGTGCCAGCAGCCCCGGGGTAGGATCCTACAATGAGCAGTTCTTC
CDR3: CASSPGVGSYNEQFF

J: TRBJ2-7
V: TRBV13
size: .
D: .
length: 16
DNA: TGTGCCAGCAGCTTAAGGGCCGGACTCACTGCCTACGAGCAGTACTTC
CDR3: CASSLRAGLTAYEQYF

J: TRBJ1-2
V: TRBV6-5
size: .
D: .
length: 16
DNA: TGTGCCAGCAGTTACTCGCTGACTCAGGGCTTCTATGGCTACACCTTC
CDR3: CASSYSLTQGFYGYTF

J: TRBJ1-1
V: TRBV2
size: .
D: .
length: 15
DNA: TGTGCCAGCGCCGCGAGGCAGCTAATGAACACTGAAGCTTTCTTT
CDR3: CASAARQLMNTEAFF

J: TRBJ1-1
V: TRBV29-1
size: .
D: .
length: 14
DNA: TGCAGCGTTGAGGAGGGGGGGGTTGGGACTGAAGCTTTCTTT
CDR3: CSVEEGGVGTEAFF

J: TRBJ2-1
V: TRBV5-1
size: few
D: TRBD1
length: 14
DNA: TGCGCCAGCAGCGGGGGACAGGGAGGGGATGAGCAGTTCTTC
CDR3: CASSGGQGGDEQFF

J: TRBJ2-7
V: TRBV12-3/TRBV12-4
size: once
D: .
length: 8
DNA: TGTGCCAGCAGCCCGGCGGAGTTC
CDR3: CASSPAEF

J: TRBJ1-4
V: TRBV9
size: .
D: TRBD1
length: 15
DNA: TGTGCCAGCAGCCTCACGACAGGGGAGGTTGAAAAACTGTTTTTT
CDR3: CASSLTTGEVEKLFF

J: TRBJ1-2
V: TRBV21-1
size: .
D: .
length: 16
DNA: TGTGCCAGCAGCAAATCCGGACAGGGGGATTGTATTGGCTACACCTTC
CDR3: CASSKSGQGDCIGYTF

J: TRBJ2-5
V: TRBV30
size: .
D: TRBD1
length: 15
DNA: TGTGCCTGCGGGACAGGGGTTGGGAGTCAAGAGACCCAGTACTTC
CDR3: CACGTGVGSQETQYF

J: TRBJ2-7
V: TRBV11-2
size: .
D: TRBD1
length: 17
DNA: TGTGCCAGCAGACCTATCCTACGGACAGGGGGCCACTACGAGCAGTACTTC
CDR3: CASRPILRTGGHYEQYF

J: TRBJ2-5
V: TRBV6-6
size: once
D: TRBD2
length: 16
DNA: TGTGCCAGCAGCCACCCCGCTAGCGGGGGCCAAGAGACCCAGTACTTC
CDR3: CASSHPASGGQETQYF

J: TRBJ1-6
V: TRBV9
size: .
D: .
length: 15
DNA: TGTGCCAGCAGCGTAAACCCCCAGGGGAATCCACCCCTCCACTTT
CDR3: CASSVNPQGNPPLHF

J: TRBJ1-6
V: TRBV5-1
size: .
D: TRBD1
length: 15
DNA: TGCGCCAGCAGCTCTCCGACAGGGGAGAATTCACCCCTCCACTTT
CDR3: CASSSPTGENSPLHF

J: TRBJ1-1
V: TRBV19
size: .
D: TRBD1
length: 16
DNA: TGTGCCAGTAGTACACGTGAGGGACAGGGAACGGCTGAAGCTTTCTTT
CDR3: CASSTREGQGTAEAFF

J: TRBJ2-3
V: TRBV6-5
size: .
D: TRBD2
length: 12
DNA: TGTGCCAGCTCTGTAGCGGGAGATACGCAGTATTTT
CDR3: CASSVAGDTQYF

J: TRBJ2-1
V: TRBV7-9
size: .
D: TRBD1
length: 14
DNA: TGTGCCAGCAGCTTAGGTAACGGACAGGCTGAGCAGTTCTTC
CDR3: CASSLGNGQAEQFF

J: TRBJ1-6
V: TRBV5-4
size: .
D: .
length: 14
DNA: TGTGCCTCCCAAACGGGACTACGGAATTCACCCCTCCACTTT
CDR3: CASQTGLRNSPLHF

J: TRBJ1-1
V: TRBV7-2
size: .
D: .
length: 15
DNA: TGTGCCAGCAGCTTAGTACACGGGAGGAGCACTGAAGCTTTCTTT
CDR3: CASSLVHGRSTEAFF

J: TRBJ1-4
V: TRBV30
size: .
D: .
length: 14
DNA: TGTGCCTGGAGTCCCGGGGGAGGGAATGAAAAACTGTTTTTT
CDR3: CAWSPGGGNEKLFF

J: TRBJ1-3
V: TRBV13
size: .
D: .
length: 15
DNA: TGTGCCAGCAGCCTCAGGGGTGCCCCTGGAAACACCATATATTTT
CDR3: CASSLRGAPGNTIYF

J: TRBJ1-6
V: TRBV30
size: .
D: TRBD1
length: 14
DNA: TGTGCCTGGAGACCGGGACAGGGGCCTTCACCCCTCCACTTT
CDR3: CAWRPGQGPSPLHF

J: TRBJ2-7
V: TRBV27
size: once
D: TRBD1
length: 16
DNA: TGTGCCAGCAGTGAAGTGGGGTGGGACAGGGGAGGCGAGCAGTACTTC
CDR3: CASSEVGWDRGGEQYF

J: TRBJ1-6
V: TRBV9
size: .
D: .
length: 14
DNA: TGTGCCAGCACCCCTTATGAGGCAAATTCACCCCTCCACTTT
CDR3: CASTPYEANSPLHF

J: TRBJ2-7
V: TRBV28
size: .
D: .
length: 14
DNA: TGTGCCAGCAATGTTGTAATCGGCTCCTACGAGCAGTACTTC
CDR3: CASNVVIGSYEQYF

J: TRBJ1-1
V: TRBV6-5
size: .
D: .
length: 13
DNA: TGTGCCAGCAGCATCCGCGTGAACACTGAAGCTTTCTTT
CDR3: CASSIRVNTEAFF

J: TRBJ2-3
V: TRBV5-1
size: once
D: TRBD2
length: 15
DNA: TGCGCCAGCAGCTTGGTAGCGGGGGGCCGAGATACGCAGTATTTT
CDR3: CASSLVAGGRDTQYF

J: TRBJ1-2
V: TRBV25-1
size: .
D: .
length: 11
DNA: TGTGCCAGCGGGGGGGTGCCTGGCTACACCTTC
CDR3: CASGGVPGYTF

J: TRBJ2-7
V: TRBV5-1
size: .
D: .
length: 12
DNA: TGCGCCAGCAGCTTGGCTTTTGAGGAGCAGTACTTC
CDR3: CASSLAFEEQYF

J: TRBJ1-5
V: TRBV28
size: .
D: .
length: 15
DNA: TGTGCCAGCAAATACTCCGGAGGGGAGAATCAGCCCCAGCATTTT
CDR3: CASKYSGGENQPQHF